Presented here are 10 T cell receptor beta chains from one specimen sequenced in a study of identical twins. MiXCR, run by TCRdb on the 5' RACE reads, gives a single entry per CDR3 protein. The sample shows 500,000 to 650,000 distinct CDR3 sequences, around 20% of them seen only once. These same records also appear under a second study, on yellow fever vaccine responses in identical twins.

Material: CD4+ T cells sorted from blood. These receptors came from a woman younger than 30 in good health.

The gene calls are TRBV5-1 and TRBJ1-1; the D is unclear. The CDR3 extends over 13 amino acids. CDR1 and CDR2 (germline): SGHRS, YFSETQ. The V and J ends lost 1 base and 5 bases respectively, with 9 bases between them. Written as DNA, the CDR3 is TGCGCCAGCAGCTTGAAGGCGGGGACTGAAGCTTTCTTT. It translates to CASSLKAGTEAFF.

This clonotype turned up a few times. The CDR3 DNA sequence: TGTGCCGCCCGGGACAGGGACCAGCCCCAGCATTTT. This codes for CAARDRDQPQHF. The chain carries TRBV10-3 and TRBJ1-5; 9 bases fit TRBD1. Germline V lookup: CDR1 ENHRY, CDR2 SYGVKD. The J segment lost 7 bases and the V segment lost 11 bases, leaving 6 bases of the junction unmatched. The CDR3 extends over 12 amino acids.

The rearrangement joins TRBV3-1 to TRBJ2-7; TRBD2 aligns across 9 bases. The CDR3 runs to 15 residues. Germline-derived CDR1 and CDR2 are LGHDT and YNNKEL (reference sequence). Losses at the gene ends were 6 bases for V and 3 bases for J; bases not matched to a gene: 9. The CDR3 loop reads CASRDSGSGDYEQYF. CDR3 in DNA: TGTGCCAGCAGAGATAGCGGGAGCGGGGACTACGAGCAGTACTTC.

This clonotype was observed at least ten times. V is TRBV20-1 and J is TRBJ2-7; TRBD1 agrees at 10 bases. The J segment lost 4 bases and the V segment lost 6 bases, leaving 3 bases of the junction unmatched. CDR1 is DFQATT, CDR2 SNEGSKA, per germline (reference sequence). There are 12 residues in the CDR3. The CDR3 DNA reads TGCAGTGCGTGGGACAGGGGTTACGAGCAGTACGTC. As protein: CSAWDRGYEQYV.

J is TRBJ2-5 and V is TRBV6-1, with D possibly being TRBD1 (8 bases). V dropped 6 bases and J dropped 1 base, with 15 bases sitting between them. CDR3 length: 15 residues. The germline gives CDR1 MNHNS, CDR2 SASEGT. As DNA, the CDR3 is TGTGCCAGCAGCGGGGGGACAGGCGTCCAAGAGACCCAGTACTTC. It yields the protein CASSGGTGVQETQYF.

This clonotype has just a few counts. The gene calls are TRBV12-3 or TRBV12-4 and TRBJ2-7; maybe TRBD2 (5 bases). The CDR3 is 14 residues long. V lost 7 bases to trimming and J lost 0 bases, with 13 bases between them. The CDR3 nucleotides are TGTGCCAGCACCCGAGTAGGGAGCTCCTACGAGCAGTACTTC. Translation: CASTRVGSSYEQYF.

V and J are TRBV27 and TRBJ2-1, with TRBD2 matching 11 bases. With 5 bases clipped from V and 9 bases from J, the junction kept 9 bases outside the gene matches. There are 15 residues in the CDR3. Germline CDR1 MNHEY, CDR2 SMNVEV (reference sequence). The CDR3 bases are TGTGCCAGCAGTCCCGTGGGACTAGCGGCTGTTGAGCAGTTCTTC. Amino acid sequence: CASSPVGLAAVEQFF.

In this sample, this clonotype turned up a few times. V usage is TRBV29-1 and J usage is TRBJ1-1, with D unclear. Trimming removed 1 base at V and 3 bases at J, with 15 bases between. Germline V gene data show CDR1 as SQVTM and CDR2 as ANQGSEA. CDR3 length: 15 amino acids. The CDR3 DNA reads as TGCAGCGTTGAAGTCTTTGGGGTATCGGACACTGAAGCTTTCTTT. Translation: CSVEVFGVSDTEAFF.

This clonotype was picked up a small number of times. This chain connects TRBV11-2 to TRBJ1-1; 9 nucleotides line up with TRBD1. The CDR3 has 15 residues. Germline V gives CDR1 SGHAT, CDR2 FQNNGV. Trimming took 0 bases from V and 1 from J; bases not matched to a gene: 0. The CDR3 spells CASSLETGGNTEAFF. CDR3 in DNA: TGTGCCAGCAGCTTAGAGACAGGGGGGAACACTGAAGCTTTCTTT.

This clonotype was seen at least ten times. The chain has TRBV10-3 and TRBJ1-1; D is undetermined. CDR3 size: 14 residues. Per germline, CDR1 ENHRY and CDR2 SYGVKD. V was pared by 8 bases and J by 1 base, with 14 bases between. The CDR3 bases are TGTGCCATCGGGTCCGGGCACACGAACACTGAAGCTTTCTTT. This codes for CAIGSGHTNTEAFF.